The 30 T cell receptor beta chains below all came from one sample that was sequenced in a study of cytomegalovirus exposure and HLA in healthy donors. 13 Jbeta primers and 60 Vbeta primers were used for the PCR. The assay was immunoSEQ multiplex PCR, and TCRdb's table has in-frame clones only and misses some. Its clone listing holds more than 45,000 clones. Sequenced input: PBMCs. Source of these receptors: a male donor in good health and CMV-seronegative.

V is TRBV9 and J is TRBJ2-2, with D perhaps TRBD1 (6 bases). Trimming stripped 3 bases from V and 7 bases from J, with 13 bases between. CDR1 SGDLS and CDR2 YYNGEE come from the germline V gene. The CDR3 covers 14 residues. As DNA, the CDR3 is TGTGCCAGCAGCGCAAAAGGGGGAAGCGGGGAGCTGTTTTTT. It is translated as CASSAKGGSGELFF.

This chain connects TRBV30 to TRBJ1-4; no reliable D call. This CDR3 has 11 residues. The ends were cut back, 0 bases at V and 8 bases at J, with 4 bases in the middle. The germline V gene has CDR1 GTSNPN and CDR2 SVGIG (reference sequence). CDR3 region: CAWSVREKLFF. The CDR3 nucleotides read TGTGCCTGGAGTGTGAGAGAAAAACTGTTTTTT.

The rearrangement uses TRBV5-6 and TRBJ1-1; 7 nucleotides line up with TRBD1. From germline, CDR1 is SGHDT and CDR2 YYEEEE. V shed 4 bases and J 3 bases; nucleotides not matched to a gene: 9. This CDR3 has 15 residues. CDR3 sequence reads: CASSGLTGLDTEAFF. The CDR3 DNA follows: TGTGCCAGCAGCGGATTGACAGGGCTGGACACTGAAGCTTTCTTT.

V is TRBV5-6 and J is TRBJ2-2, with D perhaps TRBD1 (5 bases). The CDR3 is 14 amino acids. Trimming stripped 0 bases from V and 6 bases from J, with 9 bases between. Germline V gene data show CDR1 as SGHDT and CDR2 as YYEEEE. The DNA for the CDR3 is TGTGCCAGCAGCTTGGCAGGGCACGCCGGGGAGCTGTTTTTT. Protein sequence: CASSLAGHAGELFF.

The J gene is TRBJ1-2, the V gene TRBV29-1, with TRBD1 matching over 7 bases. Germline V gives CDR1 SQVTM, CDR2 ANQGSEA. The trim removed 6 bases at V and 3 bases at J, leaving 1 base unmatched. The CDR3 totals 11 residues. This CDR3 is CSVTGDYGYTF. CDR3 DNA: TGCAGCGTCACAGGGGACTATGGCTACACCTTC.

The J gene is TRBJ1-2, the V gene TRBV2; D might be TRBD1 (6 bases). Germline V lookup: CDR1 SNHLY, CDR2 FYNNEI. The CDR3 contains 14 residues. Trimming took off 6 bases at V and 3 bases at J, with 14 bases between the two ends. This CDR3 is CASSLTGIDYGYTF. Written as DNA, the CDR3 is TGTGCCAGCAGCTTAACAGGGATCGACTATGGCTACACCTTC.

The chain employs TRBV18 and TRBJ2-7, with 7 bases aligning to TRBD1. The CDR3 is made up of 18 amino acids. Germline CDR1 and CDR2: KGHSH and LQKENI. The V segment lost 3 bases and the J segment 3 bases; nucleotides outside the gene matches: 17. The CDR3 region is CASSPSVKGADILYEQYF. In DNA form, the CDR3 reads TGTGCCAGCTCACCGTCCGTTAAGGGGGCAGATATCCTCTACGAGCAGTACTTC.

The V and J genes are TRBV14 and TRBJ2-3, with D uncertain. V was pared by 0 bases and J by 6 bases, with 22 bases between. CDR3 length equals 18 residues. Germline loops: CDR1 SGHDN, CDR2 FVKESK. The CDR3 nucleotides are TGTGCCAGCAGCCAAGATTCGGCGGTCATCCCGGGTATGGATACGCAGTATTTT. Amino acid sequence: CASSQDSAVIPGMDTQYF.

The V call is TRBV5-6, the J call TRBJ2-1, with 10 bases fitting TRBD2. Germline values: CDR1 SGHDT, CDR2 YYEEEE. This CDR3 contains 15 residues. V trimming: 3 bases; J trimming: 6 bases; junction bases outside the gene matches: 6. The CDR3 reads CASSYLAGGVNEQFF. In DNA form, the CDR3 reads TGTGCCAGCAGCTATTTAGCGGGGGGAGTCAATGAGCAGTTCTTC.

The chain is built from TRBV4-2 and TRBJ1-1; D is unresolved. Germline loops: CDR1 LGHNA, CDR2 YNFKEQ. V lost 1 base, J lost 4 bases, and 7 bases lay in between. This CDR3 is 13 amino acids long. The CDR3 nucleotides are TGTGCCAGCAGCCAAGCGCGCCTCACTGAAGCTTTCTTT. Amino acid sequence: CASSQARLTEAFF.

The chain uses TRBV4-1 and TRBJ2-2; 10 nucleotides match TRBD2. CDR1 and CDR2 (germline): MGHRA, YSYEKL. J was trimmed by 7 bases and V by 6 bases; bases with no gene match: 8. The CDR3 length is 15 residues. Here the CDR3 DNA reads TGCGCCAGCAGTAAAGAGCGGGGGGGCCTCGGGGAGCTGTTTTTT. Translating gives CASSKERGGLGELFF.

The chain is built from TRBV2 and TRBJ2-7; 9 bases match TRBD1. Unmatched junction bases numbered 6, after V lost 6 bases and J lost 0 bases. Per the germline V gene, CDR1 is SNHLY and CDR2 is FYNNEI. The CDR3 totals 15 residues. The CDR3 DNA reads TGTGCCAGCAGAACCGGGACAGGGAACTCCTACGAGCAGTACTTC. It yields the protein CASRTGTGNSYEQYF. Based on the CDR3 plus reference TRBV2 and TRBJ2-7, the full variable domain is EPEVTQTPSHQVTQMGQEVILRCVPISNHLYFYWYRQILGQKVEFLVSFYNNEISEKSEIFDDQFSVERPDGSNFTLKIRSTKLEDSAMYFCASRTGTGNSYEQYFGPGTRLTVT.

The chain is built from TRBV5-1 and TRBJ1-1; D not resolved. Between the trimmed V and J ends, which lost 0 bases and 3 bases, there was a span of 6 bases. Germline values: CDR1 SGHRS, CDR2 YFSETQ. The length of the CDR3 is 13 residues. This CDR3 is CASSLAKYTEAFF. DNA for the CDR3: TGCGCCAGCAGCTTGGCTAAGTACACTGAAGCTTTCTTT.

The J gene is TRBJ1-4, the V gene TRBV18; tentative D call: TRBD1 (5 bases). CDR3 length equals 14 residues. Looked up from germline, CDR1 is KGHSH and CDR2 is LQKENI. V lost 0 bases, J lost 8 bases, and 10 bases lay in between. This CDR3 is CASSPPQGREKLFF. The DNA for the CDR3 is TGTGCCAGCTCACCACCCCAGGGCCGGGAAAAACTGTTTTTT.

V usage is TRBV9 and J usage is TRBJ2-5, with TRBD2 matching over 10 bases. The ends lost 0 bases at V and 5 bases at J; junction bases unmatched: 4. CDR1 and CDR2 (germline): SGDLS, YYNGEE. This CDR3 is 15 amino acids long. CDR3 sequence reads: CASSVASGGEETQYF. In DNA form, the CDR3 reads TGTGCCAGCAGCGTAGCTAGCGGGGGAGAGGAGACCCAGTACTTC.

This chain links TRBV9 with TRBJ2-2; 8 bases match TRBD2. The CDR3 covers 15 residues. V shed 1 base, J shed 3 bases, and the junction held 2 bases outside the gene matches. Germline V CDR1 and CDR2: SGDLS, YYNGEE. CDR3 region: CASSVSGGDTGELFF. The CDR3 coding sequence is TGTGCCAGCAGCGTAAGCGGGGGAGACACCGGGGAGCTGTTTTTT.

The V gene is TRBV5-1, the J gene TRBJ2-5; 10 bases fit TRBD1. V gave up 1 base and J gave up 5 bases; unmatched junction bases: 5. Per germline, CDR1 SGHRS and CDR2 YFSETQ. CDR3 length: 15 amino acids. CDR3 nucleotide sequence: TGCGCCAGCAGCTTGTCCGGGACAGGGGACGAGACCCAGTACTTC. It is translated as CASSLSGTGDETQYF.

This sequence joins TRBV30 and TRBJ2-7; TRBD1 agrees at 7 bases. This CDR3 contains 14 residues. Germline lookup yields CDR1 GTSNPN and CDR2 SVGIG (reference sequence). V lost 4 bases, J lost 4 bases, and 10 bases stayed unmatched. This chain's CDR3 is CAWTEGATSYEQYF. The DNA for the CDR3 is TGTGCCTGGACCGAGGGGGCGACCAGTTACGAGCAGTACTTC.

This chain connects TRBV4-1 to TRBJ1-2, with a possible D match to TRBD1 (6 bases). V shed 1 base and J shed 1 base, with 10 bases lying between them. Germline V gene lookup returns CDR1 MGHRA and CDR2 YSYEKL. The CDR3 has 15 residues. The CDR3 region has the DNA TGCGCCAGCAGCCAAGCGTTACAGGGTAACTATGGCTACACCTTC. This translates into CASSQALQGNYGYTF.

The genes are TRBV27 and TRBJ1-2; TRBD1 might be the D (5 bases). Deletions cut 6 bases from V and 3 bases from J, with 20 bases between. The germline V gene encodes CDR1 MNHEY and CDR2 SMNVEV (reference sequence). The CDR3 covers 16 residues. Here the CDR3 DNA reads TGTGCCAGCAGCGACTCCTATCAGGGTTATGACTATGGCTACACCTTC. Translation: CASSDSYQGYDYGYTF.

This chain uses TRBV18 with TRBJ1-1; D unresolved. This CDR3 has 16 amino acids. V lost 0 bases and J 2 bases, leaving 13 bases between the germline ends. Per the germline V gene, CDR1 is KGHSH and CDR2 is LQKENI. The CDR3 sequence is CASSPPRSRVNTEAFF. The CDR3 DNA is TGTGCCAGCTCACCACCACGGAGCAGAGTAAACACTGAAGCTTTCTTT.

The chain carries TRBV7-3 and TRBJ2-7; 7 bases fit TRBD1. The CDR3 sequence is 12 residues long. V shed 4 bases, J shed 6 bases, and the junction held 3 bases outside the gene matches. CDR1 SGHTA and CDR2 FQGTGA come from the germline V gene. The CDR3 sequence is CASSSQGSEQYF. The CDR3 DNA reads as TGTGCCAGCAGCTCACAGGGGAGCGAGCAGTACTTC.

The CDR3 loop is CASSYGGSHAEAFF. The CDR3 DNA is TGTGCCAGCAGTTACGGCGGCAGTCACGCTGAAGCTTTCTTT. The V gene is TRBV6-5, the J gene TRBJ1-1; D unclear. This CDR3 region has 14 residues. Germline V gene lookup returns CDR1 MNHEY and CDR2 SVGAGI. V lost 2 bases to trimming and J lost 6 bases, with 13 bases between them.

This chain uses TRBV27 with TRBJ2-5; D gene unclear. Germline-derived CDR1 and CDR2 are MNHEY and SMNVEV (reference sequence). This CDR3 is built from 13 residues. Between the trimmed V and J ends, which lost 5 bases and 5 bases, there was a span of 12 bases. CDR3 sequence (DNA): TGTGCCAGCAGTAGCCACCCCAGGGAGACCCAGTACTTC. Protein sequence: CASSSHPRETQYF.

The chain has TRBV5-1 and TRBJ2-7; D not certain. Trimming pared 0 bases from V and 2 bases from J, leaving 9 bases between. The germline CDR1 and CDR2 sequences are SGHRS and YFSETQ. This CDR3 has 14 residues. DNA for the CDR3: TGCGCCAGCAGCTTGGGCAGGCCCCCCTACGAGCAGTACTTC. It codes for CASSLGRPPYEQYF. Based on the CDR3 plus reference TRBV5-1 and TRBJ2-7, the full variable domain is KAGVTQTPRYLIKTRGQQVTLSCSPISGHRSVSWYQQTPGQGLQFLFEYFSETQRNKGNFPGRFSGRQFSNSRSEMNVSTLELGDSALYLCASSLGRPPYEQYFGPGTRLTVT.

The J gene is TRBJ1-1, the V gene TRBV11-2; D unclear. This CDR3 has 16 residues. V was cut by 2 bases and J by 0 bases, with 13 bases left in between. Looked up from germline, CDR1 is SGHAT and CDR2 is FQNNGV. The CDR3 sequence: CASSLLSGQMNTEAFF. The CDR3 coding sequence is TGTGCCAGCAGCTTACTTTCTGGGCAAATGAACACTGAAGCTTTCTTT.

The chain combines TRBV5-1 with TRBJ2-7; D is undetermined. Trimming removed 3 bases at V and 5 bases at J, with 12 bases between. This CDR3 contains 13 residues. The germline V gene encodes CDR1 SGHRS and CDR2 YFSETQ. The CDR3 coding sequence is TGCGCCAGCAGCTCCCGCTCGGAGCACGAGCAGTACTTC. The encoded protein is CASSSRSEHEQYF.

The rearrangement uses TRBV4-1 and TRBJ1-2; weak D call: TRBD1 (6 bases). CDR1 is MGHRA and CDR2 is YSYEKL in the germline V gene. The ends were cut back, 2 bases at V and 1 base at J, with 14 bases in the middle. The length of the CDR3 is 16 residues. CDR3 DNA sequence: TGCGCCAGCAGCCAACATGCGGACAGTTTTAACTATGGCTACACCTTC. Protein product: CASSQHADSFNYGYTF.

The chain has TRBV4-1 and TRBJ2-5, with 7 positions matching TRBD1. Germline CDR1 MGHRA, CDR2 YSYEKL. The CDR3 sequence is 15 residues long. V lost 4 bases, J lost 2 bases, and 7 bases stayed unmatched. CDR3 loop: CASSRQQQGQETQYF. CDR3 nucleotides: TGCGCCAGCAGCCGTCAACAACAGGGGCAAGAGACCCAGTACTTC.

The V gene is TRBV29-1, the J gene TRBJ2-7, with 7 positions matching TRBD1. Trimming took 7 bases from V and 4 from J; bases not matched to a gene: 13. In germline, CDR1 is SQVTM, CDR2 ANQGSEA. The CDR3 extends over 14 amino acids. Written as DNA, the CDR3 is TGCAGCGGGCGGACAGGAGAGGGGCCTTACGAGCAGTACTTC. Encoded protein: CSGRTGEGPYEQYF.